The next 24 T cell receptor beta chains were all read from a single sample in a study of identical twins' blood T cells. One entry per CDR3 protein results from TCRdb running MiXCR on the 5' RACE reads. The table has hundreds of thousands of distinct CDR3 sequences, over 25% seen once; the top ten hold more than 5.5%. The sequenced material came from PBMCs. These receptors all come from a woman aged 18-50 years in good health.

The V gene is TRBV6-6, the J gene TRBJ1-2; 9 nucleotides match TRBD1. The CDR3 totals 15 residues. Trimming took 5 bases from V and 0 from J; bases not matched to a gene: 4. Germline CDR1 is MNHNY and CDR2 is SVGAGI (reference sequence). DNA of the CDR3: TGTGCCAGCAGTCGGGACAGGGCAGCTAACTATGGCTACACCTTC. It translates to CASSRDRAANYGYTF.

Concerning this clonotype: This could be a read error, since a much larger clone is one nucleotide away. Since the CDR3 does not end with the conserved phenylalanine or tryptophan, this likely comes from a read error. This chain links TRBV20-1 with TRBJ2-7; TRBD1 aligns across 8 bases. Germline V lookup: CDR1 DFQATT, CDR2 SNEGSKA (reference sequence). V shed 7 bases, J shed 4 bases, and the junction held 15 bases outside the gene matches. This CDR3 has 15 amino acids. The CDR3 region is CSVRRNRGTSYEQYL. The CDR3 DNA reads TGCAGTGTTAGGAGAAACAGGGGGACCTCATACGAGCAGTACTTA.

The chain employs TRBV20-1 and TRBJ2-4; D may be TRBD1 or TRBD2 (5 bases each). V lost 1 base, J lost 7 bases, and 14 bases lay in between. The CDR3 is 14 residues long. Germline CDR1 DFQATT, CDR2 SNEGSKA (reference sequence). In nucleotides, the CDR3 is TGCAGTGCTAGAGCGGAAGGGACGGTTAACATTCAGTACTTC. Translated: CSARAEGTVNIQYF.

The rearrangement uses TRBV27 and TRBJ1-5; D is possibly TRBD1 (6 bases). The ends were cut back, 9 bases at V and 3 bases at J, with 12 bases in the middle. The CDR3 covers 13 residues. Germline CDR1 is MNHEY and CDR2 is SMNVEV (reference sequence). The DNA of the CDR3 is TGTGCCAGAGACAGGATCCCCAATCAGCCCCAGCATTTT. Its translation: CARDRIPNQPQHF.

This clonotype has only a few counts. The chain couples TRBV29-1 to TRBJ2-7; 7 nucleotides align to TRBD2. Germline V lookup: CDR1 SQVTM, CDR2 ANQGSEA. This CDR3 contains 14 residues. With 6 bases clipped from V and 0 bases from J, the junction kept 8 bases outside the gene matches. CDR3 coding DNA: TGCAGCGTCCAGACTAGCTGGGACTCCTACGAGCAGTACTTC. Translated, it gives CSVQTSWDSYEQYF.

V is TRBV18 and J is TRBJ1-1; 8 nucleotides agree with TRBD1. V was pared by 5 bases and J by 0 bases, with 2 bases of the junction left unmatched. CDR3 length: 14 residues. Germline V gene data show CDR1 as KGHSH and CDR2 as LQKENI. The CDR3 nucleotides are TGTGCCAGCTCAAGACAGGGGATGAACACTGAAGCTTTCTTT. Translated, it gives CASSRQGMNTEAFF.

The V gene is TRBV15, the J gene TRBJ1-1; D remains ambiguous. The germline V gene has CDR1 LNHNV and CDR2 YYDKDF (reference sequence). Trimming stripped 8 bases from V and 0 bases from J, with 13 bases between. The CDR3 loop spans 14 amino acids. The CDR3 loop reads CATCNGVLNTEAFF. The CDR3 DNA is TGTGCCACCTGCAATGGGGTCTTGAACACTGAAGCTTTCTTT. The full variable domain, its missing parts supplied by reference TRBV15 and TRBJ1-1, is DAMVIQNPRYQVTQFGKPVTLSCSQTLNHNVMYWYQQKSSQAPKLLFHYYDKDFNNEADTPDNFQSRRPNTSFCFLDIRSPGLGDTAMYLCATCNGVLNTEAFFGQGTRLTVV.

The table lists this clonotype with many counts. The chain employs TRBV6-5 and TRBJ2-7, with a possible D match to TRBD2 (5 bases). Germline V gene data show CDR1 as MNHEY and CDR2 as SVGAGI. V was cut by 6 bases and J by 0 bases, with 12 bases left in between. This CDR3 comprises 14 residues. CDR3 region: CASSRTSASYEQYF. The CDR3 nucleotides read TGTGCCAGCAGCCGGACTTCTGCCTCCTACGAGCAGTACTTC.

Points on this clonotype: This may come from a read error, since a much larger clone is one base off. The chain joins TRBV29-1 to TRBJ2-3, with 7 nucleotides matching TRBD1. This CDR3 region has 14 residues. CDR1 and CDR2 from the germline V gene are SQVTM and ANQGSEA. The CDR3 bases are TGCAGCGTTGAAGTCAGGAAGGGGGCAGAAACGCAGTATTTT. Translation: CSVEVRKGAETQYF.

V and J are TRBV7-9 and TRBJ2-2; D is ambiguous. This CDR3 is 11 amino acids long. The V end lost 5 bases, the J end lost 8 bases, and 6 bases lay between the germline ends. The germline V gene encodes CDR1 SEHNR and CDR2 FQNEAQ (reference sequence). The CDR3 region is CASSPQGELFF. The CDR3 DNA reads TGTGCCAGCAGCCCCCAAGGGGAGCTGTTTTTT.

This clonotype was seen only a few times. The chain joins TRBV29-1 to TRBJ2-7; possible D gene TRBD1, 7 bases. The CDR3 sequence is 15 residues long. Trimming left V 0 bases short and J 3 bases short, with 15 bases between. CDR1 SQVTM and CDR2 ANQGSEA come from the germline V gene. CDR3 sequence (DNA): TGCAGCGTTGAAGATCCGCAGGGGGGTCTCTACGAGCAGTACTTC. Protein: CSVEDPQGGLYEQYF.

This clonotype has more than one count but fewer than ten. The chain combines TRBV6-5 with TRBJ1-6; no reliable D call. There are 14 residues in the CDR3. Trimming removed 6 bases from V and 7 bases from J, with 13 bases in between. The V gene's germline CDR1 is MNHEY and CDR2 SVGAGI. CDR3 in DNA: TGTGCCAGCAGAAGCGGGATAGCAAATTCACCCCTCCACTTT. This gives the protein CASRSGIANSPLHF.

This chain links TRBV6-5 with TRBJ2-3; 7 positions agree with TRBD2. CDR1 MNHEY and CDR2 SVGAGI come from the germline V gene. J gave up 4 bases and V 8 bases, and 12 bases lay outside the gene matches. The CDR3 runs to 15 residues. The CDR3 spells CASGDRFLAADTQYF. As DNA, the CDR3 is TGTGCCAGCGGCGATCGGTTTCTAGCGGCAGATACGCAGTATTTT.

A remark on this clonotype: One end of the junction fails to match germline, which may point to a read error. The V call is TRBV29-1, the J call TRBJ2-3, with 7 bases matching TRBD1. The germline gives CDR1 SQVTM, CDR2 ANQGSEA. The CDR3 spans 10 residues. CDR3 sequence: CSVLDRGTVF. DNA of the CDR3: TGCAGCGTCCTGGACAGAGGGACAGTGTTT.

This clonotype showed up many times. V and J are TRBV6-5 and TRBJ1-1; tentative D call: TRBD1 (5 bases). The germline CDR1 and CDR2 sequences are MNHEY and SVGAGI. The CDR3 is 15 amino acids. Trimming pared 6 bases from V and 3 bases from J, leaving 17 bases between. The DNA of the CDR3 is TGTGCCAGCAGCCCAGATGGGGGTATCCACACTGAAGCTTTCTTT. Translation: CASSPDGGIHTEAFF.

The CDR3 bases are TGCAGTGCTAGAGATAGGGTTTCGGATACGCAGTATTTT. Translation gives CSARDRVSDTQYF. The chain joins TRBV20-1 to TRBJ2-3, with D uncertain. Germline V gives CDR1 DFQATT, CDR2 SNEGSKA (reference sequence). The CDR3 is 13 residues long. Trimming took 0 bases from V and 6 from J, leaving 10 bases between them.

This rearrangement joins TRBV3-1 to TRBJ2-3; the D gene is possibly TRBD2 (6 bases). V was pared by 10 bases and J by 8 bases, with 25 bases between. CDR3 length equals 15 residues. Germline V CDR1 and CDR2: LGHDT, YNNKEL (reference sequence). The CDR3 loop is CATRRIGSGDGTQYF. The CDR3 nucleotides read TGTGCCACCAGGAGGATCGGGAGTGGAGACGGTACGCAGTATTTT.

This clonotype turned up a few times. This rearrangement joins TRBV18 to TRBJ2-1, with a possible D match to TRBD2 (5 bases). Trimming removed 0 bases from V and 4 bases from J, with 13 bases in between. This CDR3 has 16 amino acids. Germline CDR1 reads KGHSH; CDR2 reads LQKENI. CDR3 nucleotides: TGTGCCAGCTCACCACCCCTAGCAGATATTTACAATGAGCAGTTCTTC. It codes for CASSPPLADIYNEQFF.

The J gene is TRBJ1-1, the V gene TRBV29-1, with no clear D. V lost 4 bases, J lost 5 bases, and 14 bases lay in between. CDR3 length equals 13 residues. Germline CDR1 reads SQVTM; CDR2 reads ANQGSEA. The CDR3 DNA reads TGCAGCGTTGCCCGGGAGAGACTTACTGAAGCTTTCTTT. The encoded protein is CSVARERLTEAFF.

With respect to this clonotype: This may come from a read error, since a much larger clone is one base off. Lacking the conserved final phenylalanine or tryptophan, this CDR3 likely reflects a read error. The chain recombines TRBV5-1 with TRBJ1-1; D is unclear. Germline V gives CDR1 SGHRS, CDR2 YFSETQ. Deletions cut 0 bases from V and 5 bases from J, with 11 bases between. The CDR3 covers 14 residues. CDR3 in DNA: TGCGCCAGCAGCTTGGCAGGAGGAGGAACTGAAGCTTTCCTT. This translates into CASSLAGGGTEAFL.

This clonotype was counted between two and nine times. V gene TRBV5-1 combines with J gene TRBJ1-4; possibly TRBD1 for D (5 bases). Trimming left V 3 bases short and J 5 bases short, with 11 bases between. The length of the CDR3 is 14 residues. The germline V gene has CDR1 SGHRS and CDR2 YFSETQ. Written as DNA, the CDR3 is TGCGCCAGCAGCTCGGGACGGCAAAATGAAAAACTGTTTTTT. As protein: CASSSGRQNEKLFF.

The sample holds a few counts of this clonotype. CDR3: CASSLEWDSTINEQFF. The CDR3 bases are TGTGCCAGCAGCTTAGAATGGGACTCCACAATAAATGAGCAGTTCTTC. The rearrangement joins TRBV7-8 to TRBJ2-1, with D maybe TRBD2 (6 bases). This CDR3 has 16 amino acids. Germline CDR1 SGHVS, CDR2 FQNEAQ. V lost 1 base and J 7 bases, leaving 17 bases between the germline ends. The entire variable domain, with the rest obtained from reference TRBV7-8 and TRBJ2-1, is as follows: GAGVSQSPRYKVAKRGQDVALRCDPISGHVSLFWYQQALGQGPEFLTYFQNEAQLDKSGLPSDRFFAERPEGSVSTLKIQRTQQEDSAVYLCASSLEWDSTINEQFFGPGTRLTVL.

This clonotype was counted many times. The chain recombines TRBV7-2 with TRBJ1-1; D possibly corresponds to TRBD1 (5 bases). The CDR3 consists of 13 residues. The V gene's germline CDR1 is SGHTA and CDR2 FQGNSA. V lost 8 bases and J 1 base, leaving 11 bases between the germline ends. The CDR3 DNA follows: TGTGCCAGCCGACTTCAGGGGAACACTGAAGCTTTCTTT. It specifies CASRLQGNTEAFF.

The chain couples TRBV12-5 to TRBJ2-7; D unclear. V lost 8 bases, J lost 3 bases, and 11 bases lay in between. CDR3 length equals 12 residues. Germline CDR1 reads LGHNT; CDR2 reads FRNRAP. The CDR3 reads CASTGILYEQYF. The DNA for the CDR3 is TGTGCTAGTACTGGGATACTCTACGAGCAGTACTTC.